The 4 T cell receptor beta chains reported below all come from one sample, sequenced in a study of T-cell memory formation after mild COVID-19. A single record per CDR3 protein comes from TCRdb applying MiXCR to the 5' RACE reads. The sample records tens of thousands of distinct CDR3 sequences, roughly 13% being singletons. The sequenced sample consisted of PBMCs or a T cell subset sorted from them (not recorded which). The receptors were sampled from a man younger than 30 who had mild COVID-19 (a few samples of this study predate the infection). Cell type and time point are not known.

In this sample, this clonotype turned up a few times. The V and J genes are TRBV29-1 and TRBJ1-2; D remains unclear. The CDR3 runs 13 residues. Per germline, CDR1 SQVTM and CDR2 ANQGSEA. Deletions cut 4 bases from V and 4 bases from J, with 13 bases between. The CDR3 loop is CSVGDWTAYGYTF. As DNA, the CDR3 is TGCAGCGTTGGGGATTGGACCGCCTATGGCTACACCTTC.

This clonotype was observed at least ten times. The J gene is TRBJ2-7, the V gene TRBV20-1; D call uncertain. Germline-derived CDR1 and CDR2 are DFQATT and SNEGSKA (reference sequence). The V and J ends lost 6 bases and 9 bases respectively, with 15 bases between them. The CDR3 sequence is 11 residues long. CDR3 loop: CSALSITGQYF. The CDR3 nucleotides read TGCAGTGCCCTTTCAATTACTGGGCAGTACTTC.

This clonotype was recorded at least ten times. The V call is TRBV4-3, the J call TRBJ2-1; 8 bases agree with TRBD2. This CDR3 contains 16 residues. CDR1 is LGHNA and CDR2 is YSLEER in the germline V gene. The junction had 2 bases not matched to a gene; V was cut back by 0 bases and J by 1 base. For the CDR3, the DNA is TGCGCCAGCAGCCAAGAACTAGCGGAATCCTACAATGAGCAGTTCTTC. As protein: CASSQELAESYNEQFF.

This clonotype was recorded a few times. This chain joins TRBV4-3 and TRBJ2-1, with TRBD1 matching 9 bases. This CDR3 is 15 amino acids long. Looked up from germline, CDR1 is LGHNA and CDR2 is YSLEER. V lost 4 bases, J lost 3 bases, and 4 bases stayed unmatched. The CDR3 DNA reads as TGCGCCAGCAGCCCGGACAGGGGATTCTACAATGAGCAGTTCTTC. Its protein is CASSPDRGFYNEQFF.